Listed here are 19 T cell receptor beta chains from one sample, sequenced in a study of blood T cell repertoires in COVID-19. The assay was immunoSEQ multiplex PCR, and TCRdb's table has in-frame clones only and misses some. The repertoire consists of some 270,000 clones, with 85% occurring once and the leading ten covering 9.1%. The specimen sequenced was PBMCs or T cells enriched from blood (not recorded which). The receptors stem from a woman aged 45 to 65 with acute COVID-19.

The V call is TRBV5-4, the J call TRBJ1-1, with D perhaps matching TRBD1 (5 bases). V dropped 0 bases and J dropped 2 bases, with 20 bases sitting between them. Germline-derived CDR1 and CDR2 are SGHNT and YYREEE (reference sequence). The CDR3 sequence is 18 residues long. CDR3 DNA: TGTGCCAGCAGCTTGGGGGGCGGGATGTACGGTGTTAACACTGAAGCTTTCTTT. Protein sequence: CASSLGGGMYGVNTEAFF.

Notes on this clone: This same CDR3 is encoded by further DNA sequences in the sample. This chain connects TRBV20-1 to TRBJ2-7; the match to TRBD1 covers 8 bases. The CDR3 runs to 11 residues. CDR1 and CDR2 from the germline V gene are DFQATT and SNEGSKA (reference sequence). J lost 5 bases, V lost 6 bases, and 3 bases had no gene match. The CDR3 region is CSADRGHEQYF. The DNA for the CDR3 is TGCAGTGCCGACAGGGGCCACGAGCAGTACTTC.

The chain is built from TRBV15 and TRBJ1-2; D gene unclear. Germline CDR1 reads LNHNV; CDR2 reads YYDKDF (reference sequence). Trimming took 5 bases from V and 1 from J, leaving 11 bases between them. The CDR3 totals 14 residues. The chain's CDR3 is CATSAAAFNYGYTF. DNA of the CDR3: TGTGCCACCAGCGCGGCAGCTTTTAACTATGGCTACACCTTC.

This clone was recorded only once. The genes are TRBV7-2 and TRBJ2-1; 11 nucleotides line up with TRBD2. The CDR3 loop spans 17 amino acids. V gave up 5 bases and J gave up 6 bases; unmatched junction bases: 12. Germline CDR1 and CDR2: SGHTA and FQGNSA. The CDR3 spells CASSAVGSGGARNEQFF. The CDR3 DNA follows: TGTGCCAGCAGCGCCGTGGGTAGCGGGGGGGCCCGCAATGAGCAGTTCTTC.

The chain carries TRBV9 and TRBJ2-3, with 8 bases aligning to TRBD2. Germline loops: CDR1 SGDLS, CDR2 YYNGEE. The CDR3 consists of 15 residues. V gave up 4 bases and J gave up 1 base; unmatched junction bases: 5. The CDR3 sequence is CASSPRAGGTDTQYF. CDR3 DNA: TGTGCCAGCAGCCCCAGAGCGGGGGGCACAGATACGCAGTATTTT.

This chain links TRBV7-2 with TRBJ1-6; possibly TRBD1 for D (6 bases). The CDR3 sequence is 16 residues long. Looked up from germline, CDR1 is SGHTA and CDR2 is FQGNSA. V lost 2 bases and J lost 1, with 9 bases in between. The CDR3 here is CASSLKGVSYNSPLHF. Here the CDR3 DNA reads TGTGCCAGCAGCTTAAAGGGGGTATCCTATAATTCACCCCTCCACTTT.

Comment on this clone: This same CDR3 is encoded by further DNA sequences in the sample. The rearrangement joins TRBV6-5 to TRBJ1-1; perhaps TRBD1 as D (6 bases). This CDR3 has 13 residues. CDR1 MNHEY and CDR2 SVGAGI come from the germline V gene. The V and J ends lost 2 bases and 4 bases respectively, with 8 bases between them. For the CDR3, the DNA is TGTGCCAGCAGTTACGGGGGCGGCACTGAAGCTTTCTTT. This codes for CASSYGGGTEAFF.

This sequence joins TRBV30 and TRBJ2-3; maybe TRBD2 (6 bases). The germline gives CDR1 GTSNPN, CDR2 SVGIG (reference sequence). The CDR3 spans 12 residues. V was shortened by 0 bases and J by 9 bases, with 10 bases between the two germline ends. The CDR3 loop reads CAWSVGRGTQYF. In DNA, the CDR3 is TGTGCCTGGAGTGTGGGACGGGGGACGCAGTATTTT.

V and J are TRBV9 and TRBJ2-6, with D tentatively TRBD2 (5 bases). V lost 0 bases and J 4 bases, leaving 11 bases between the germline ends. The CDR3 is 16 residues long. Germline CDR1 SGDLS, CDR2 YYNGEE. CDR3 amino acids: CASSVGAGIGANVLTF. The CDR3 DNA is TGTGCCAGCAGCGTAGGGGCCGGGATCGGGGCCAACGTCCTGACTTTC.

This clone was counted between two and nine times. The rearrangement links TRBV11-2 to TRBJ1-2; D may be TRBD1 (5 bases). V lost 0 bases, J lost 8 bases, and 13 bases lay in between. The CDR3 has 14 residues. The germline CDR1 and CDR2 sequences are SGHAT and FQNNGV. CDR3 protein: CASSLERSRVGYTF. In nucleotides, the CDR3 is TGTGCCAGCAGCTTAGAACGATCCAGGGTCGGCTACACCTTC.

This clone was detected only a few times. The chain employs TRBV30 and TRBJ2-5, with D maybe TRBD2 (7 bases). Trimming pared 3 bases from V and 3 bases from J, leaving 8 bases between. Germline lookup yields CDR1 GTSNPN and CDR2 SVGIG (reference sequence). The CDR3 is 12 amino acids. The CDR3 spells CAWRGGEETQYF. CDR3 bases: TGTGCCTGGAGAGGGGGGGAAGAGACCCAGTACTTC. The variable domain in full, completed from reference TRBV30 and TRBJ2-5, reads SQTIHQWPATLVQPVGSPLSLECTVEGTSNPNLYWYRQAAGRGLQLLFYSVGIGQISSEVPQNLSASRPQDRQFILSSKKLLLSDSGFYLCAWRGGEETQYFGPGTRLLVL.

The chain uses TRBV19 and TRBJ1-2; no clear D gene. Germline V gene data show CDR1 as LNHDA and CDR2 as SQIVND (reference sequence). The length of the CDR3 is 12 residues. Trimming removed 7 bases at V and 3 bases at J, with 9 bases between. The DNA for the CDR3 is TGTGCCAGTAAACCTGACTACTATGGCTACACCTTC. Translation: CASKPDYYGYTF. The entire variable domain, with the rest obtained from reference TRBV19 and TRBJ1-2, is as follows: DGGITQSPKYLFRKEGQNVTLSCEQNLNHDAMYWYRQDPGQGLRLIYYSQIVNDFQKGDIAEGYSVSREKKESFPLTVTSAQKNPTAFYLCASKPDYYGYTFGSGTRLTVV.

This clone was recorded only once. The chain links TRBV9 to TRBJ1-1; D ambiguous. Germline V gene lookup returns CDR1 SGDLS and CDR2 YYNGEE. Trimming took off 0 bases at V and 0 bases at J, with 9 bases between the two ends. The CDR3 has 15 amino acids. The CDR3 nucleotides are TGTGCCAGCAGCGTAGGAGGATCCATGAACACTGAAGCTTTCTTT. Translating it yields CASSVGGSMNTEAFF. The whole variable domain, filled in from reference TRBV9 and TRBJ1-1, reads DSGVTQTPKHLITATGQRVTLRCSPRSGDLSVYWYQQSLDQGLQFLIQYYNGEERAKGNILERFSAQQFPDLHSELNLSSLELGDSALYFCASSVGGSMNTEAFFGQGTRLTVV.

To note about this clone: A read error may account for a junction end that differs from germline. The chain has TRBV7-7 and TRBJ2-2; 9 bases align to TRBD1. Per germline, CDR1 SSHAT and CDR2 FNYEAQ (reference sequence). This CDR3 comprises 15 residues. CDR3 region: CASSQTGGLRGELFF. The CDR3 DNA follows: TGTGCTAGCAGCCAGACAGGGGGTTTGCGCGGGGAGCTGTTTTTT.

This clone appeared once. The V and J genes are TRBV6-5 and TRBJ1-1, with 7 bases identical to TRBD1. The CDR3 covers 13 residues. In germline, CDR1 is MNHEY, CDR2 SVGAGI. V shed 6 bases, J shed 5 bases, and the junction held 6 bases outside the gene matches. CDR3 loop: CASRGTGETEAFF. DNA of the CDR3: TGTGCCAGCAGGGGCACAGGGGAGACTGAAGCTTTCTTT.

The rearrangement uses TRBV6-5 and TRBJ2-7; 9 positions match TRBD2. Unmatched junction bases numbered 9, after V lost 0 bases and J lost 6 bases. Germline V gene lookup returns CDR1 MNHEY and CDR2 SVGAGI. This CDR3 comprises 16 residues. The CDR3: CASSYSSGGLAAEQYF. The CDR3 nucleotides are TGTGCCAGCAGTTACTCGAGCGGGGGGCTTGCTGCCGAGCAGTACTTC.

The CDR3 is CASSLIVGNHNSPLHF. The CDR3 DNA follows: TGTGCCAGCAGCTTAATCGTGGGCAACCATAATTCACCCCTCCACTTT. The rearrangement links TRBV7-2 to TRBJ1-6; D is unclear. Trimming pared 2 bases from V and 5 bases from J, leaving 13 bases between. Germline V CDR1 and CDR2: SGHTA, FQGNSA. CDR3 size: 16 residues.

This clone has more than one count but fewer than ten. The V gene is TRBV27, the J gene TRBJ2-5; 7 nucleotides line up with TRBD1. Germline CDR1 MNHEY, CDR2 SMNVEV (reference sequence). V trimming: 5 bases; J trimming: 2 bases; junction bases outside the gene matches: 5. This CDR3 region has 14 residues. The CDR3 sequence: CASSPQGLQETQYF. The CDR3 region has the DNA TGTGCCAGCAGTCCACAGGGGTTACAAGAGACCCAGTACTTC.

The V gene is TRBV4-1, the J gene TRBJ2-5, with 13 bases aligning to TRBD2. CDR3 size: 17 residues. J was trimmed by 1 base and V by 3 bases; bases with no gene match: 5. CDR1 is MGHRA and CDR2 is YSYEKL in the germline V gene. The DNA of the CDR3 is TGCGCCAGCAGCCACACCGGGACTAGCGGGGCCCAAGAGACCCAGTACTTC. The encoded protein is CASSHTGTSGAQETQYF.